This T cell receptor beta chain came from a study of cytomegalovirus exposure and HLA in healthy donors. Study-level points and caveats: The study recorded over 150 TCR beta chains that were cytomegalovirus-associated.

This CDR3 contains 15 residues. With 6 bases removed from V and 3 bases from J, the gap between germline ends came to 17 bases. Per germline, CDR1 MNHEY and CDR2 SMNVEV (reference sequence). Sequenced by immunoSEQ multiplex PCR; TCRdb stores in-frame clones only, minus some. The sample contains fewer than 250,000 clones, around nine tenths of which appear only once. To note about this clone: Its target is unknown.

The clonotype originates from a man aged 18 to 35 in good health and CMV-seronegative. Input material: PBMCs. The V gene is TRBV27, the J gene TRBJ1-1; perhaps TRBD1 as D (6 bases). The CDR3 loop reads CASRRTPGADTEAFF. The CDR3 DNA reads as TGTGCCAGCAGGCGCACACCAGGGGCCGACACTGAAGCTTTCTTT.